Shown below are 13 T cell receptor beta chains from a single sample sequenced in a study of blood T cell repertoires in COVID-19. Measured with immunoSEQ multiplex PCR; TCRdb has only the in-frame clones, and not every one. The sample lists hundreds of thousands of clones; 85% to 90% were seen once. Sequenced: PBMCs or T cells enriched from blood (not recorded which). These receptors originate from a man in his forties who had recovered from COVID-19.

This sequence joins TRBV28 and TRBJ2-6, with 12 nucleotides matching TRBD1. The germline V gene has CDR1 MDHEN and CDR2 SYDVKM. Germline trimming cut 6 bases from V and 3 bases from J; bases unmatched to any gene: 6. There are 17 residues in the CDR3. CDR3 in DNA: TGTGCCAGCAGGCCGGGACAGGGGGCGTTTGGGGCCAACGTCCTGACTTTC. Translating gives CASRPGQGAFGANVLTF.

This clone was detected a few times. This chain joins TRBV7-2 and TRBJ1-2; 7 bases align to TRBD1. The CDR3 spans 14 residues. V lost 0 bases, J lost 5 bases, and 3 bases stayed unmatched. CDR1 and CDR2 from the germline V gene are SGHTA and FQGNSA. As DNA, the CDR3 is TGTGCCAGCAGCTTAGCTCTGGGACAGTATGGCTACACCTTC. It yields the protein CASSLALGQYGYTF.

Only one count was recorded for this clone. The rearrangement links TRBV7-2 to TRBJ2-7; 9 nucleotides agree with TRBD2. V lost 6 bases to trimming and J lost 0 bases; unmatched junction nucleotides: 6. The CDR3 loop spans 15 amino acids. Germline-derived CDR1 and CDR2 are SGHTA and FQGNSA. This chain's CDR3 is CASSLSGGLSYEQYF. In nucleotides, the CDR3 is TGTGCCAGCAGTCTTAGCGGGGGTCTCTCCTACGAGCAGTACTTC.

Only one count was recorded for this clone. The chain is built from TRBV19 and TRBJ2-7; the match to TRBD1 covers 7 bases. The trim removed 7 bases at V and 3 bases at J, leaving 3 bases unmatched. CDR1 and CDR2 (germline): LNHDA, SQIVND (reference sequence). There are 12 residues in the CDR3. The CDR3 sequence: CASKGTDYEQYF. The CDR3 DNA sequence: TGTGCCAGTAAGGGGACAGACTACGAGCAGTACTTC.

V usage is TRBV7-2 and J usage is TRBJ2-7; D gene ambiguous. Between the trimmed V and J ends, which lost 3 bases and 2 bases, there was a span of 11 bases. From germline, CDR1 is SGHTA and CDR2 FQGNSA. This CDR3 spans 14 amino acids. In nucleotides, the CDR3 is TGTGCCAGCAGCTTCGCGAGCCGCACCTACGAGCAGTACTTC. This translates into CASSFASRTYEQYF.

The chain links TRBV9 to TRBJ2-2; 10 bases are a match to TRBD1. The germline V gene has CDR1 SGDLS and CDR2 YYNGEE. This CDR3 is 17 amino acids long. V lost 2 bases and J lost 3; bases outside the gene matches: 7. The CDR3 DNA reads as TGTGCCAGCAGCGTTAGCCGGGACAGGGGAGACACCGGGGAGCTGTTTTTT. It yields the protein CASSVSRDRGDTGELFF.

This clone has just one count. The chain has TRBV5-1 and TRBJ2-1; 9 nucleotides match TRBD2. Trimming cost V 0 bases and J 9 bases; bases outside gene matches: 7. Germline loops: CDR1 SGHRS, CDR2 YFSETQ. This CDR3 has 15 amino acids. The CDR3 coding sequence is TGCGCCAGCAGCTTGGTAATTAGCGGGAGCCCTGAGCAGTTCTTC. This sequence encodes CASSLVISGSPEQFF. The variable domain in full, completed from reference TRBV5-1 and TRBJ2-1, reads KAGVTQTPRYLIKTRGQQVTLSCSPISGHRSVSWYQQTPGQGLQFLFEYFSETQRNKGNFPGRFSGRQFSNSRSEMNVSTLELGDSALYLCASSLVISGSPEQFFGPGTRLTVL.

J is TRBJ2-7 and V is TRBV30; maybe TRBD1 (6 bases). The CDR3 runs 13 residues. Germline V gene lookup returns CDR1 GTSNPN and CDR2 SVGIG (reference sequence). The V end was cut by 2 bases, the J end by 5 bases, with 13 bases between. CDR3 DNA sequence: TGTGCCTGGAGTACACAGGGTGCCAACGAGCAGTACTTC. Translation gives CAWSTQGANEQYF.

This clone was seen once. V usage is TRBV30 and J usage is TRBJ2-7; D remains unclear. Germline CDR1 reads GTSNPN; CDR2 reads SVGIG (reference sequence). The CDR3 covers 12 residues. Trimming left V 3 bases short and J 0 bases short, with 6 bases between. CDR3 loop: CAWSLSSYEQYF. CDR3 DNA sequence: TGTGCCTGGAGCTTGAGCTCCTACGAGCAGTACTTC.

This clone was found once. This rearrangement joins TRBV6-6 to TRBJ1-4; 7 bases agree with TRBD1. The germline V gene has CDR1 MNHNY and CDR2 SVGAGI (reference sequence). This CDR3 spans 13 amino acids. The ends lost 7 bases at V and 6 bases at J; junction bases unmatched: 5. CDR3: CASTDTGDEKLFF. The CDR3 bases are TGTGCCAGCACCGACACAGGGGATGAAAAACTGTTTTTT.

This chain links TRBV27 with TRBJ1-5; D is unclear. V dropped 2 bases and J dropped 1 base, with 6 bases sitting between them. The CDR3 consists of 14 residues. Germline CDR1 and CDR2: MNHEY and SMNVEV (reference sequence). This chain's CDR3 is CASSLARSNQPQHF. CDR3 bases: TGTGCCAGCAGTTTAGCGCGAAGCAATCAGCCCCAGCATTTT.

The gene calls are TRBV3-1 (or the pseudogene TRBV3-2) and TRBJ1-5; a weak D match, TRBD1 (5 bases). V was trimmed by 3 bases and J by 0 bases, leaving 6 bases between them. The CDR3 runs 14 residues. Germline V gene lookup returns CDR1 LGHDT and CDR2 YNNKEL (reference sequence). The CDR3 sequence is CASSQTVSNQPQHF. The CDR3 DNA reads as TGTGCCAGCAGCCAGACAGTTAGCAATCAGCCCCAGCATTTT.

The chain recombines TRBV21-1 with TRBJ2-7; TRBD2 is the table's D call and was not checked against the DNA. TRBV21-1 is a documented pseudogene. CDR3 length: 15 amino acids. The CDR3 sequence is CASSKCGREDYEQYF. The CDR3 DNA reads TGTGCCAGCAGCAAATGTGGGCGGGAAGACTACGAGCAGTACTTC.